Presented here are 7 T cell receptor beta chains from one specimen sequenced in a study of shared T cell receptors in the human thymus. Assay used: immunoSEQ multiplex PCR; TCRdb lists only in-frame clones, some missing. Among 550,000 to 800,000 clones listed, 80% to 90% were seen once. These data were also filed under a second study, of human thymus T cells.

The sample taken for sequencing was thymocytes. The receptors stem from a girl in the first two years of life with a congenital heart defect.

CDR3 in amino acids: CASGWTGGDTEAFF. CDR3 coding DNA: TGTGCCAGCGGATGGACAGGGGGAGACACTGAAGCTTTCTTT. The V gene is TRBV6-6, the J gene TRBJ1-1, with 10 bases that match TRBD1. Germline loops: CDR1 MNHNY, CDR2 SVGAGI (reference sequence). The CDR3 sequence is 14 residues long. V was pared by 8 bases and J by 3 bases, with 6 bases of the junction left unmatched.

V is TRBV30 and J is TRBJ2-1; 15 bases align to TRBD2. Germline CDR1 reads GTSNPN; CDR2 reads SVGIG (reference sequence). This CDR3 comprises 19 residues. Trimming cost V 1 base and J 9 bases; bases outside gene matches: 16. In DNA, the CDR3 is TGTGCCTGGAGTGACCCGGGACTAGCGGGGGGTATAGGGTTGGGTGAGCAGTTCTTC. Residues: CAWSDPGLAGGIGLGEQFF.

This sequence joins TRBV4-2 and TRBJ2-5, with TRBD2 matching over 13 bases. The CDR3 totals 15 residues. V lost 4 bases and J lost 3; bases outside the gene matches: 2. Germline values: CDR1 LGHNA, CDR2 YNFKEQ. CDR3: CASSRGLAGEETQYF. The CDR3, as DNA: TGTGCCAGCAGCCGAGGACTAGCGGGGGAAGAGACCCAGTACTTC.

The chain couples TRBV6-1 to TRBJ1-5, with TRBD1 as a possible D gene (6 bases). V was clipped by 2 bases and J by 1 base, with 12 bases between them. The germline CDR1 and CDR2 sequences are MNHNS and SASEGT. The CDR3 runs to 16 residues. This CDR3 is CASSERGGSSNQPQHF. CDR3 nucleotides: TGTGCCAGCAGTGAAAGGGGGGGATCGAGCAATCAGCCCCAGCATTTT.

This rearrangement joins TRBV2 to TRBJ1-1; no definite D call. The CDR3 loop spans 13 amino acids. The V gene's germline CDR1 is SNHLY and CDR2 FYNNEI. Trimming took 0 bases from V and 10 from J, leaving 12 bases between them. The CDR3 region is CASSEARAAGAFF. The CDR3 coding sequence is TGTGCCAGCAGTGAAGCGCGGGCGGCCGGAGCTTTCTTT.

Points on this clone: Other nucleotide sequences in the sample specify the same CDR3. This chain links TRBV5-1 with TRBJ1-1; the D gene is possibly TRBD1 (6 bases). The ends were cut back, 0 bases at V and 3 bases at J, with 9 bases in the middle. This CDR3 comprises 14 residues. The V gene's germline CDR1 is SGHRS and CDR2 YFSETQ. CDR3 in DNA: TGCGCCAGCAGCTTGGGGGGGCGGGACACTGAAGCTTTCTTT. Translating gives CASSLGGRDTEAFF.

This chain links TRBV9 with TRBJ1-2; TRBD1 is a possible D gene (5 bases). Deletions cut 5 bases from V and 2 bases from J, with 25 bases between. The CDR3 loop spans 18 amino acids. Germline-derived CDR1 and CDR2 are SGDLS and YYNGEE. The CDR3, as DNA: TGTGCCAGCAGACCTCAACCAGGACAAACGGCCTCGAACTATGGCTACACCTTC. Translation: CASRPQPGQTASNYGYTF. Based on the CDR3 plus reference TRBV9 and TRBJ1-2, the full variable domain is DSGVTQTPKHLITATGQRVTLRCSPRSGDLSVYWYQQSLDQGLQFLIQYYNGEERAKGNILERFSAQQFPDLHSELNLSSLELGDSALYFCASRPQPGQTASNYGYTFGSGTRLTVV.